The clone carrying this T cell receptor beta chain was detected only once. Its antigen is unknown. It may be a read error: a sequence one base away is much more abundant. The data originate from a study of read filtering for tumor transcriptome and immune sequencing. Study in general: Patients were approximately 17 male and approximately 14 female, mean age 65.9 years, range about 40 to 85.

Sampling of bone marrow took place during active disease in every patient. The V gene lost 8 bases and the J gene lost 4 bases, with 17 bases spanning the gap. The CDR3 covers 14 residues. This library used approximately 370 ng RNA and molecular barcoded adaptors spanning alpha/delta and beta/gamma chains. TCRdb used MiXCR to reprocess the reads, holding one entry per CDR3 protein. The repertoire has tens of thousands of distinct CDR3 sequences, roughly a fifth of them found once; the top ten carry roughly 13%. Study observations and caveats: RNA-seq captured clonotypes less deeply and reliably than IR-seq. Single-read clonotypes: roughly 86% of IR-seq clonotypes (around 3.4% of reads), more than 70% of RNA-seq clonotypes (approximately 43% of reads).

The material sequenced was a population of CD138-negative cells sorted from bone marrow. The chain has TRBV12-3 or TRBV12-4 and TRBJ2-5, with D possibly TRBD2 on 5 matching bases. This TCR was recovered from a donor older than 35 with multiple myeloma. The CDR3 here is CASSESGGGETQYF. As DNA, the CDR3 is TGTGCCAGCTCTGAAAGTGGTGGAGGAGAGACCCAGTACTTC.